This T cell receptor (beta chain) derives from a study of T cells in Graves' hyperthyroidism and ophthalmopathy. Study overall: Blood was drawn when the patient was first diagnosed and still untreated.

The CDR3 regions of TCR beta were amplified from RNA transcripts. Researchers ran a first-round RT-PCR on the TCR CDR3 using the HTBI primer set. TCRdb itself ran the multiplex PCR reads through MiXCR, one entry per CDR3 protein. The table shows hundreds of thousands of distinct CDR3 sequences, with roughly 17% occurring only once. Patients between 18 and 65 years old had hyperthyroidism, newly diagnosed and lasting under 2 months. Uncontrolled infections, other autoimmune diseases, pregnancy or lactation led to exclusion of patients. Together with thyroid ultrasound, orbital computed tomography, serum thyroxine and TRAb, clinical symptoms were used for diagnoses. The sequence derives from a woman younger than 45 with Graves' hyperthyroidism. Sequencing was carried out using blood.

The CDR3 sequence is CASTGTQTLLYGYTF. The CDR3 DNA reads as TGTGCCAGCACCGGGACCCAAACACTTCTCTATGGCTACACCTTC. This chain joins TRBV28 and TRBJ1-2; the D gene is possibly TRBD1 (5 bases). This CDR3 spans 15 amino acids. Per the germline V gene, CDR1 is MDHEN and CDR2 is SYDVKM. The ends were cut back, 7 bases at V and 4 bases at J, with 19 bases in the middle.